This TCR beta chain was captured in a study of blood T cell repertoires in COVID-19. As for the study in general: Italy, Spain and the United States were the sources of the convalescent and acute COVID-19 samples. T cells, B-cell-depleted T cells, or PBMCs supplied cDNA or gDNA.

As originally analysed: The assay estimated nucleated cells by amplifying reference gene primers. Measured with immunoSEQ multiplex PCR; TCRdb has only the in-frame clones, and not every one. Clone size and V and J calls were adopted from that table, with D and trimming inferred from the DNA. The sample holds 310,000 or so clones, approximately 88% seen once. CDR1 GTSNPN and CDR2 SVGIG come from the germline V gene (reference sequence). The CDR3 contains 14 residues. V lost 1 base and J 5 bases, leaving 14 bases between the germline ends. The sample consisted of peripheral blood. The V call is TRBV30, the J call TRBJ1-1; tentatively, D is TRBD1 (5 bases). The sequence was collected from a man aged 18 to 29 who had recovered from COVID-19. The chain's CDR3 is CAWSGSPGGTEAFF. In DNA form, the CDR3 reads TGTGCCTGGAGTGGCTCCCCGGGGGGGACTGAAGCTTTCTTT.